The 2 T cell receptor beta chains below come from one sample, sequenced in a study of graft-versus-host responses after intestinal transplantation. TCRdb's table, derived via immunoSEQ multiplex PCR, lists solely in-frame clones and lacks some. This table has tens of thousands of clones, 92% appearing once. Here the sequenced sample was PBMCs, taken 98 days after intestinal transplantation. The receptors were gathered from a human patient who received an intestinal transplant, so some T cells may come from the graft donor.

The chain is built from TRBV6-6 and TRBJ1-6; no reliable D call. This CDR3 spans 12 amino acids. V gave up 8 bases and J gave up 7 bases, with 9 bases separating them. Germline CDR1 and CDR2: MNHNY and SVGAGI (reference sequence). The CDR3 loop reads CASAVRNSPLHF. For the CDR3, the DNA is TGTGCCAGCGCTGTTCGGAATTCACCCCTCCACTTT.

This clone has just one count. This CDR3 reads CASRSRVEETQYF. In nucleotides, the CDR3 is TGTGCCAGCAGATCCAGGGTGGAAGAGACCCAGTACTTC. The V call is TRBV6-1, the J call TRBJ2-5, with D possibly matching TRBD1 (5 bases). CDR1 and CDR2 (germline): MNHNS, SASEGT. V lost 6 bases and J lost 3, with 11 bases in between. The CDR3 sequence is 13 residues long.